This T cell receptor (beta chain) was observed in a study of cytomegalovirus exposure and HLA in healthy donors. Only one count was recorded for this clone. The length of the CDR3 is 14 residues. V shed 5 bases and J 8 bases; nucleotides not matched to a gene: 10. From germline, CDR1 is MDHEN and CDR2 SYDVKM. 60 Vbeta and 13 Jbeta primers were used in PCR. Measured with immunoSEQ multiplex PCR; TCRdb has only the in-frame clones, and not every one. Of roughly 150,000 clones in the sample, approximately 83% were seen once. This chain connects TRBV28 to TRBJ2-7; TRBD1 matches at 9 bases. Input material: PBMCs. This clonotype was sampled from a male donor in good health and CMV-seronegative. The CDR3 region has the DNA TGTGCCAGCAGTGAGGGATCGGACAGGGGCCAGCAGTACTTC. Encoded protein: CASSEGSDRGQQYF. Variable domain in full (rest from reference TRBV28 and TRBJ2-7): DVKVTQSSRYLVKRTGEKVFLECVQDMDHENMFWYRQDPGLGLRLIYFSYDVKMKEKGDIPEGYSVSREKKERFSLILESASTNQTSMYLCASSEGSDRGQQYFGPGTRLTVT.